This passage covers 20 T cell receptor beta chains from one sample sequenced in a study of T cell changes during pregnancy in multiple sclerosis. Method: immunoSEQ multiplex PCR; TCRdb's copy keeps in-frame clones and lacks some. The sample lists over 35,000 clones, roughly 90% occurring once. The sample consisted of CD8+ T cells from peripheral blood mononuclear cells, taken in the first trimester of pregnancy. Source of these receptors: a female donor with multiple sclerosis, enrolled in a pregnancy study.

This clone was seen only once. J is TRBJ1-1 and V is TRBV19; D unresolved. V dropped 6 bases and J dropped 1 base, with 6 bases sitting between them. Germline-derived CDR1 and CDR2 are LNHDA and SQIVND (reference sequence). The CDR3 is made up of 12 amino acids. The DNA for the CDR3 is TGTGCCAGTAGGGCGGGGAACACTGAAGCTTTCTTT. Translated: CASRAGNTEAFF.

The chain couples TRBV4-2 to TRBJ1-6, with 9 bases matching TRBD1. The CDR3 is made up of 17 amino acids. The germline gives CDR1 LGHNA, CDR2 YNFKEQ. The V gene end was trimmed by 2 bases and the J gene end by 1 base; junction bases not matched to a gene: 3. CDR3 sequence (DNA): TGTGCCAGCAGCCAATCAGGGACAGGGTCCTATAATTCACCCCTCCACTTT. It is translated as CASSQSGTGSYNSPLHF.

The DNA for the CDR3 is TGCAGCGTCCTTAGCGGGCACAATGAGCAGTTCTTC. It translates to CSVLSGHNEQFF. The chain uses TRBV29-1 and TRBJ2-1, with 7 bases fitting TRBD2. Germline assignment: CDR1 SQVTM and CDR2 ANQGSEA. There are 12 residues in the CDR3. Trimming cost V 6 bases and J 5 bases; bases outside gene matches: 4.

CDR3 nucleotide sequence: TGCAGCGTTCGGACAGGGGATTATCAGCCCCAGCATTTT. It is translated as CSVRTGDYQPQHF. The rearrangement links TRBV29-1 to TRBJ1-5; 9 nucleotides align to TRBD1. This CDR3 region has 13 residues. V trimming: 5 bases; J trimming: 5 bases; junction bases outside the gene matches: 4. Germline V CDR1 and CDR2: SQVTM, ANQGSEA.

The rearrangement joins TRBV2 to TRBJ1-2; D is ambiguous. CDR3 length equals 13 residues. The V and J ends lost 4 bases and 5 bases respectively, with 11 bases between them. The germline V gene encodes CDR1 SNHLY and CDR2 FYNNEI. The CDR3 sequence is CASSVGERYGYTF. Here the CDR3 DNA reads TGTGCCAGCAGTGTTGGCGAGAGGTATGGCTACACCTTC.

V gene TRBV19 combines with J gene TRBJ1-1; D gene ambiguous. The length of the CDR3 is 12 residues. V lost 1 base and J 4 bases, leaving 4 bases between the germline ends. The germline V gene encodes CDR1 LNHDA and CDR2 SQIVND (reference sequence). This CDR3 reads CASSIGSTEAFF. The CDR3 coding sequence is TGTGCCAGTAGTATAGGTAGCACTGAAGCTTTCTTT.

V and J are TRBV29-1 and TRBJ1-1, with D possibly being TRBD1 (6 bases). CDR3 length: 12 amino acids. Trimming took off 6 bases at V and 1 base at J, with 9 bases between the two ends. CDR1 SQVTM and CDR2 ANQGSEA come from the germline V gene. Here the CDR3 DNA reads TGCAGCGTCGGACAGACGAACACTGAAGCTTTCTTT. This codes for CSVGQTNTEAFF. Supplemented by reference TRBV29-1 and TRBJ1-1, the full variable domain reads SAVISQKPSRDICQRGTSLTIQCQVDSQVTMMFWYRQQPGQSLTLIATANQGSEATYESGFVIDKFPISRPNLTFSTLTVSNMSPEDSSIYLCSVGQTNTEAFFGQGTRLTVV.

V is TRBV6-1 and J is TRBJ2-7; possible D gene TRBD2, 5 bases. The CDR3 totals 15 residues. V was trimmed by 1 base and J by 3 bases, leaving 13 bases between them. CDR1 and CDR2 from the germline V gene are MNHNS and SASEGT. This CDR3 is CASSEGTSKVYEQYF. CDR3 in DNA: TGTGCCAGCAGTGAAGGGACTTCAAAGGTCTACGAGCAGTACTTC.

V is TRBV6-5 and J is TRBJ2-2; D is possibly TRBD1 (5 bases). Trimming stripped 6 bases from V and 5 bases from J, with 10 bases between. The CDR3 is 13 residues long. CDR1 MNHEY and CDR2 SVGAGI come from the germline V gene. CDR3 region: CASRFPGTGELFF. The CDR3 nucleotides read TGTGCCAGCAGATTCCCAGGGACCGGGGAGCTGTTTTTT.

This rearrangement joins TRBV7-9 to TRBJ2-5; D might be TRBD2 (6 bases). This CDR3 contains 13 residues. Trimming took off 3 bases at V and 3 bases at J, with 8 bases between the two ends. Germline V gives CDR1 SEHNR, CDR2 FQNEAQ (reference sequence). The chain's CDR3 is CASSFSGKETQYF. In DNA form, the CDR3 reads TGTGCCAGCAGCTTTAGCGGAAAAGAGACCCAGTACTTC.

The chain couples TRBV4-1 to TRBJ2-7, with D possibly matching TRBD1 (6 bases). Germline V CDR1 and CDR2: MGHRA, YSYEKL. This CDR3 region has 13 residues. The V gene lost 5 bases and the J gene lost 3 bases, with 11 bases spanning the gap. CDR3 protein: CASSAQGIYEQYF. CDR3 nucleotides: TGCGCCAGCAGCGCACAGGGAATCTACGAGCAGTACTTC.

The chain combines TRBV5-1 with TRBJ1-6, with TRBD1 identical over 12 bases. CDR1 SGHRS and CDR2 YFSETQ come from the germline V gene. Unmatched junction bases numbered 7, after V lost 0 bases and J lost 6 bases. There are 18 residues in the CDR3. For the CDR3, the DNA is TGCGCCAGCAGCTTGGTTTCCGGGACAGGGGGCTTTAATTCACCCCTCCACTTT. It translates to CASSLVSGTGGFNSPLHF.

This clone has only one observation. The chain is built from TRBV9 and TRBJ2-2; 10 bases fit TRBD2. The CDR3 spans 21 residues. Germline trimming cut 2 bases from V and 2 bases from J; bases unmatched to any gene: 18. Per the germline V gene, CDR1 is SGDLS and CDR2 is YYNGEE. The CDR3 reads CASSVGLIRLGLAENTGELFF. CDR3 in DNA: TGTGCCAGCAGCGTTGGATTAATAAGGCTAGGACTAGCGGAAAACACCGGGGAGCTGTTTTTT.

The rearrangement uses TRBV7-2 and TRBJ1-5; D remains unclear. The CDR3 spans 15 residues. The germline CDR1 and CDR2 sequences are SGHTA and FQGNSA. V gave up 0 bases and J gave up 6 bases, with 12 bases separating them. For the CDR3, the DNA is TGTGCCAGCAGCTTAGCGACGGGGTTGGCTCAGCCCCAGCATTTT. Its translation: CASSLATGLAQPQHF.

This sequence joins TRBV9 and TRBJ1-1; possible D gene TRBD1, 5 bases. The V gene lost 6 bases and the J gene lost 3 bases, with 15 bases spanning the gap. Germline values: CDR1 SGDLS, CDR2 YYNGEE. The CDR3 runs to 14 residues. The CDR3 protein is CASNMDGGYTEAFF. DNA for the CDR3: TGTGCCAGCAACATGGACGGGGGGTACACTGAAGCTTTCTTT.

This clone was seen only once. The CDR3 loop is CASSLSDNYEQYF. The CDR3 nucleotides read TGTGCCAGCAGCTTATCGGACAACTACGAGCAGTACTTC. The genes are TRBV9 and TRBJ2-7; possibly TRBD1 for D (5 bases). The germline V gene encodes CDR1 SGDLS and CDR2 YYNGEE. With 4 bases removed from V and 3 bases from J, the gap between germline ends came to 11 bases. This CDR3 is 13 amino acids long.

This clone was observed a handful of times. The chain links TRBV6-4 to TRBJ1-6; weak D call: TRBD1 (5 bases). Germline assignment: CDR1 MRHNA and CDR2 SNTAGT. This CDR3 has 13 residues. With 3 bases removed from V and 7 bases from J, the gap between germline ends came to 7 bases. In DNA form, the CDR3 reads TGTGCCAGCAGTGAGGGGCCCAATTCACCCCTCCACTTT. It is translated as CASSEGPNSPLHF.

The CDR3, as DNA: TGTGCCAGCAGCGAGTATGGGCGGGGGAAGTTTGAGGAGCAGTTCTTC. Translating it yields CASSEYGRGKFEEQFF. The V call is TRBV14, the J call TRBJ2-1; 7 bases fit TRBD2. This CDR3 is built from 16 residues. From germline, CDR1 is SGHDN and CDR2 FVKESK. V dropped 5 bases and J dropped 10; count of bases not matched to a gene: 17.

The V call is TRBV7-6, the J call TRBJ1-2, with 7 nucleotides matching TRBD1. V lost 1 base to trimming and J lost 6 bases; unmatched junction nucleotides: 2. The CDR3 spans 13 residues. Looked up from germline, CDR1 is SGHVS and CDR2 is FNYEAQ. The CDR3: CASSLGGTDGYTF. The DNA for the CDR3 is TGTGCCAGCAGCTTAGGCGGGACAGATGGCTACACCTTC.

The chain links TRBV5-4 to TRBJ2-2, with a tentative D call TRBD1 (6 bases). Per the germline V gene, CDR1 is SGHNT and CDR2 is YYREEE (reference sequence). There are 15 residues in the CDR3. V dropped 2 bases and J dropped 6 bases, with 14 bases sitting between them. CDR3 nucleotides: TGTGCCAGCAGCTTTTCGAGGGGGTCAGCCGGGGAGCTGTTTTTT. It encodes CASSFSRGSAGELFF.